This TCR beta chain emerged from a study of metastatic and nonmetastatic thyroid tumors. Nobody among the patients had been given any treatment before thyroid surgery. TCRdb re-analyzed the PCR reads through MiXCR. Of 35,000 to 50,000 clones listed, approximately 16% are singletons. At least ten counts were recorded for this clone. CDR3 length: 12 amino acids. V was trimmed by 6 bases and J by 2 bases, leaving 5 bases between them. The chain links TRBV12-3 or TRBV12-4 to TRBJ2-1; no definite D call. This receptor was obtained from a female donor with papillary thyroid cancer or a benign thyroid nodule (not recorded which). Some clones in this sample may be carry-over from other donors' samples. The sequenced sample consisted of tumor tissue. The CDR3: CASSETYNEQFF. Written as DNA, the CDR3 is TGTGCCAGCAGCGAGACCTACAATGAGCAGTTCTTC.